These 2 T cell receptor beta chains were sequenced from one sample in a study of tumor-infiltrating lymphocytes in localized non-small cell lung cancer. TCRdb's copy holds only in-frame clones and misses some; the assay was immunoSEQ multiplex PCR. The table records some 15,000 clones, roughly 69% of them present only once. Sequenced input: lung tumor tissue. These receptors were taken from a human donor with non-small cell lung cancer.

This chain uses TRBV30 with TRBJ2-1, with 9 bases identical to TRBD1. The CDR3 has 15 amino acids. Germline CDR1 is GTSNPN and CDR2 is SVGIG (reference sequence). Losses at the gene ends were 5 bases for V and 2 bases for J; bases not matched to a gene: 7. CDR3 amino acids: CAWCSDRGPYNEQFF. For the CDR3, the DNA is TGTGCCTGGTGCTCGGACAGGGGTCCCTACAATGAGCAGTTCTTC.

The chain combines TRBV10-1 with TRBJ2-7; the match to TRBD1 covers 8 bases. The CDR3 is made up of 12 amino acids. V lost 9 bases, J lost 9 bases, and 10 bases stayed unmatched. Germline CDR1 WNHNN, CDR2 SYGVQD (reference sequence). The chain's CDR3 is CASADSTGAQYF. CDR3 nucleotides: TGCGCCAGTGCGGATTCGACAGGGGCGCAGTACTTC.